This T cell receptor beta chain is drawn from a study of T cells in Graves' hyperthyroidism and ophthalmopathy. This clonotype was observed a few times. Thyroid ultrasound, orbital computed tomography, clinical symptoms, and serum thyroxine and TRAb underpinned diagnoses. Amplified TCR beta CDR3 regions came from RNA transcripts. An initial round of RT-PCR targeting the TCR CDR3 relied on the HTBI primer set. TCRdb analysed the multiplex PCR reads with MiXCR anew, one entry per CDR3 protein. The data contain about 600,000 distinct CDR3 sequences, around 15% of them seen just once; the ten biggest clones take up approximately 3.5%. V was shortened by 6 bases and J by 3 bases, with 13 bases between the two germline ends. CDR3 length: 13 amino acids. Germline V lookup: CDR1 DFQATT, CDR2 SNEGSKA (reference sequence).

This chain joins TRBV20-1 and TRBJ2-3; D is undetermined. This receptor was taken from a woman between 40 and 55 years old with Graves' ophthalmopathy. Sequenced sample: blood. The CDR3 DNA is TGCAGTGCGCGTACTCGGCTAACAGATACGCAGTATTTT. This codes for CSARTRLTDTQYF.